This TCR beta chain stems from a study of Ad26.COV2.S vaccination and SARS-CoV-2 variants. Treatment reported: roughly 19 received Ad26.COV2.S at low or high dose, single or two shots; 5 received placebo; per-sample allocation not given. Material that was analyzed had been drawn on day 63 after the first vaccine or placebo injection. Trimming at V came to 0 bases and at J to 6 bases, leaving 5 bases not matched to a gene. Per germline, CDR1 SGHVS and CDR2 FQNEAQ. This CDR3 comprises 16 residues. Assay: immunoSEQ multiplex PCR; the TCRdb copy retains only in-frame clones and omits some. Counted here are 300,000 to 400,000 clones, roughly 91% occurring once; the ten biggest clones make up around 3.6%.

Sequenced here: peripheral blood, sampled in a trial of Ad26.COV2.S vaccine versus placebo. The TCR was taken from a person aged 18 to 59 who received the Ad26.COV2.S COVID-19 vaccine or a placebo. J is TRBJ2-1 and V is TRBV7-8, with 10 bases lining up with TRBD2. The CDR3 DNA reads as TGTGCCAGCAGCTTAGCCCTAGCGGGGGCCGCCAATGAGCAGTTCTTC. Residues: CASSLALAGAANEQFF.